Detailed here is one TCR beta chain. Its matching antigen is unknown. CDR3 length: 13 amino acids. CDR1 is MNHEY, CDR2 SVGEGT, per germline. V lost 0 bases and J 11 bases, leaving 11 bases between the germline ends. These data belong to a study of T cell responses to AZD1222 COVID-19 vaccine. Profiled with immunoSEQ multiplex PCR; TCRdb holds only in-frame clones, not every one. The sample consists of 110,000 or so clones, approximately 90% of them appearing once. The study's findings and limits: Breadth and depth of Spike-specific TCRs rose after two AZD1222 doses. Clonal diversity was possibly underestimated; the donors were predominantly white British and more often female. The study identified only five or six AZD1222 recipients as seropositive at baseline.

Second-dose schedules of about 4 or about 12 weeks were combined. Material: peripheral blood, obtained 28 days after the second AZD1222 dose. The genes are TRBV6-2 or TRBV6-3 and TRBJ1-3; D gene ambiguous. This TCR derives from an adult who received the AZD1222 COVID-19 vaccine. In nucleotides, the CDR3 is TGTGCCAGCAGTTACTCGCCCGGGGTCGCCATATATTTT. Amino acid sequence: CASSYSPGVAIYF.